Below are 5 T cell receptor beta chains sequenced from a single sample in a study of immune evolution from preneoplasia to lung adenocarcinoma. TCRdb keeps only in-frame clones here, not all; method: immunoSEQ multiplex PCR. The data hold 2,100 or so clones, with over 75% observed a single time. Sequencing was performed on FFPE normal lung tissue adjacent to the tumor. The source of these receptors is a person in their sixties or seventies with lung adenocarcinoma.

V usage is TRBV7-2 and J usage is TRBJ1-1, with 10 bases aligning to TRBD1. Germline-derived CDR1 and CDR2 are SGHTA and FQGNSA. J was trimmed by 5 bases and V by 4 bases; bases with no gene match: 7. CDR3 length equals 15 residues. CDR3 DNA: TGTGCCAGCAGCTCCGGGACAGGGGTGATGACTGAAGCTTTCTTT. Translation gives CASSSGTGVMTEAFF. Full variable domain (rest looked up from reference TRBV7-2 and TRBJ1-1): GAGVSQSPSNKVTEKGKDVELRCDPISGHTALYWYRQSLGQGLEFLIYFQGNSAPDKSGLPSDRFSAERTGGSVSTLTIQRTQQEDSAVYLCASSSGTGVMTEAFFGQGTRLTVV.

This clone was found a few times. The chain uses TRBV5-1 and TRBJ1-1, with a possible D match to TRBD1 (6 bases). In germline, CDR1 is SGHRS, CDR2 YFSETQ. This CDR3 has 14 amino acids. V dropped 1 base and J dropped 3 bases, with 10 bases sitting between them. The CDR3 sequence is CASSLRPGDTEAFF. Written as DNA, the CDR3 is TGCGCCAGCAGCTTGCGGCCAGGGGACACTGAAGCTTTCTTT. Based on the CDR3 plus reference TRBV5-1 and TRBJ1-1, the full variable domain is KAGVTQTPRYLIKTRGQQVTLSCSPISGHRSVSWYQQTPGQGLQFLFEYFSETQRNKGNFPGRFSGRQFSNSRSEMNVSTLELGDSALYLCASSLRPGDTEAFFGQGTRLTVV.

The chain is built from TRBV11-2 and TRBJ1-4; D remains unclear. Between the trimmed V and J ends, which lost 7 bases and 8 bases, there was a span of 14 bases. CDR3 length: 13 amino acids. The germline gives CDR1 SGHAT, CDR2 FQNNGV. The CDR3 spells CASNGEGGEKLFF. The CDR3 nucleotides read TGTGCCAGCAACGGGGAGGGAGGGGAAAAACTGTTTTTT.

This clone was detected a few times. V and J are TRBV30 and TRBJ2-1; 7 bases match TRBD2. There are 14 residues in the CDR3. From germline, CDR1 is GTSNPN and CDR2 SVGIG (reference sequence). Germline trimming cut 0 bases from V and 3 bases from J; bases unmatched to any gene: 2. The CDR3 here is CAWSVKRGYNEQFF. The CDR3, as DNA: TGTGCCTGGAGTGTCAAGCGGGGCTACAATGAGCAGTTCTTC.

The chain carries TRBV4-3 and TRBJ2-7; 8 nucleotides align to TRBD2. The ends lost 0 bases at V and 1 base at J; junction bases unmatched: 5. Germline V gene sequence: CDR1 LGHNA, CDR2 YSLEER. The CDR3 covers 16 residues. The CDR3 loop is CASSQDRASGSYEQYF. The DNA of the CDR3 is TGCGCCAGCAGCCAAGATAGGGCTAGCGGGTCCTACGAGCAGTACTTC.